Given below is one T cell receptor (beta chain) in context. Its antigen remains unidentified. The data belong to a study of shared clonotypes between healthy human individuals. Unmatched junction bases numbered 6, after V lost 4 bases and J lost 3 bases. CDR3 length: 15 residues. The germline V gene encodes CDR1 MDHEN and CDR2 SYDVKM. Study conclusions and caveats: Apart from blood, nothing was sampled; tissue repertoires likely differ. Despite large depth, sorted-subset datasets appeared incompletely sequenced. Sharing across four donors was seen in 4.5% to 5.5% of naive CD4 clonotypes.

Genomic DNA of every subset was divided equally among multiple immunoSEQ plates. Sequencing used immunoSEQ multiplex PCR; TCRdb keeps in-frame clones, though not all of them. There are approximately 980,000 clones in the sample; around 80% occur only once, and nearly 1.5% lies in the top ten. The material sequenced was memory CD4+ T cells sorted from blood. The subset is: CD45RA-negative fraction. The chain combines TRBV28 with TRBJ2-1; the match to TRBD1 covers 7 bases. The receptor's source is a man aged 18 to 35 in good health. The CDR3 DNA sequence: TGTGCCAGCAGTTCCCGACAGGGTCTCTACAATGAGCAGTTCTTC. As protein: CASSSRQGLYNEQFF.